These T cell receptor beta chains were read from a single sample in a study of control samples from healthy donors and cancer patients. Here immunoSEQ multiplex PCR was the method, and the copy in TCRdb shows in-frame clones only, minus some. The table records fewer than 30,000 clones, 65% to 90% of them present only once. The source material was PBMCs. The receptors stem from a woman aged 60-70 years with head and neck cancer. CDR3s include the opening cysteine and the closing phenylalanine or tryptophan. The order of the fields is V gene, J gene, clone size, D gene, CDR3 protein, CDR3 DNA. A D gene is named only where the DNA matches it firmly. A clone size is listed for some rows: how often the clone was seen (once, few, many), or a class if it is expanded.

>TRBV3-1/TRBV3-2|TRBJ2-7|-|-
CASSQVAHEQYF
TGTGCCAGCAGCCAAGTAGCCCACGAGCAGTACTTC
>TRBV3-1/TRBV3-2|TRBJ2-7|-|TRBD1
CASSVPRDRKYF
TGTGCCAGCAGCGTGCCCCGGGACAGAAAGTACTTC
>TRBV4-3|TRBJ1-2|-|-
CASSQGVKGPFYGYTF
TGCGCCAGCAGCCAAGGGGTCAAGGGCCCCTTCTATGGCTACACCTTC
>TRBV7-8|TRBJ2-1|-|-
CASSDRRLDWDEQFF
TGTGCCAGCAGCGACAGGCGACTAGACTGGGATGAGCAGTTCTTC
>TRBV6-5|TRBJ1-5|-|TRBD1
CASRSGGLNQPQHF
TGTGCCAGCAGGTCAGGGGGGCTCAATCAGCCCCAGCATTTT
>TRBV4-1|TRBJ1-1|-|TRBD1
CASSQAYRGRTEAFF
TGCGCCAGCAGCCAAGCCTACAGGGGGCGGACTGAAGCTTTCTTT
>TRBV20-1|TRBJ1-2|-|TRBD1
CSASEQGKVDGYTF
TGCAGTGCTAGTGAACAGGGGAAAGTTGATGGCTACACCTTC
>TRBV13|TRBJ2-2|-|-
CASSYPARGELFF
TGTGCCAGCAGCTATCCAGCCAGGGGGGAGCTGTTTTTT
>TRBV5-1|TRBJ2-6|-|-
CASSLADSGANVLTF
TGCGCCAGCAGCTTGGCCGACTCTGGGGCCAACGTCCTGACTTTC
>TRBV7-2|TRBJ2-1|-|-
CASSFGISYVF
TGTGCCAGCAGCTTTGGCATTTCCTACGTCTTC
>TRBV11-2|TRBJ2-7|-|TRBD1
CASSLGTGGFYEQYF
TGTGCCAGCAGCCTAGGGACAGGGGGTTTCTACGAGCAGTACTTC
>TRBV9|TRBJ2-1|-|TRBD1
CASSEGTVSNEQFF
TGTGCCAGCAGCGAGGGGACAGTCTCCAATGAGCAGTTCTTC
>TRBV5-8|TRBJ2-3|-|-
CASSPRGADTQYF
TGTGCCAGCAGCCCGAGGGGGGCAGATACGCAGTATTTT
>TRBV5-6|TRBJ2-7|-|-
CASSLEINPYEQYF
TGTGCCAGCAGCTTGGAGATAAACCCCTACGAGCAGTACTTC
>TRBV6-2/TRBV6-3|TRBJ2-3|-|TRBD1
CASSYGTGGTQYF
TGTGCCAGCAGTTACGGTACAGGGGGTACGCAGTATTTT
>TRBV5-1|TRBJ2-2|-|-
CASSLRQLASGELFF
TGCGCCAGCAGCTTGCGCCAACTAGCATCCGGGGAGCTGTTTTTT
>TRBV15|TRBJ1-3|-|-
CATSETQGSGNTIYF
TGTGCCACCAGCGAAACACAGGGTTCTGGAAACACCATATATTTT
>TRBV4-1|TRBJ2-1|-|TRBD2
CASSQVRLAIYNEQFF
TGCGCCAGCAGCCAAGTTAGACTAGCGATATACAATGAGCAGTTCTTC
>TRBV7-8|TRBJ1-5|-|-
CASSLALDGFGSNQPQHF
TGTGCCAGCAGCTTAGCTTTAGACGGGTTTGGGAGCAATCAGCCCCAGCATTTT
>TRBV18|TRBJ1-2|-|TRBD1
CASSLGQGDGYTF
TGTGCCAGCTCCCTCGGACAGGGCGATGGCTACACCTTC
>TRBV3-1/TRBV3-2|TRBJ2-1|few|-
CASSQEVERYNEQFF
TGTGCCAGCAGCCAAGAGGTCGAGCGCTACAATGAGCAGTTCTTC
>TRBV7-9|TRBJ1-6|-|-
CASSPGLNSSPLHF
TGTGCCAGCAGCCCGGGACTCAACTCCTCACCCCTCCACTTT
>TRBV9|TRBJ1-4|once|-
CASSKRHSNEKLFF
TGTGCCAGCAGTAAACGACACAGTAATGAAAAACTGTTTTTT
>TRBV6-5|TRBJ2-3|-|TRBD1
CASSSFIGQGRQYF
TGTGCCAGCAGTTCCTTCATCGGACAGGGGAGGCAGTATTTT
>TRBV6-5|TRBJ1-2|-|-
CASSSPGTPSYGYTF
TGTGCCAGCAGCTCCCCAGGGACCCCCTCCTATGGCTACACCTTC
>TRBV7-9|TRBJ2-3|once|TRBD1
CASSDRQGTDTQYF
TGTGCCAGCAGCGACCGACAGGGGACAGATACGCAGTATTTT
>TRBV6-1|TRBJ1-5|-|TRBD1
CASRLDRGSNQPQHF
TGTGCCAGCAGATTGGACAGGGGAAGCAATCAGCCCCAGCATTTT
>TRBV5-6|TRBJ2-7|-|TRBD2
CASSLLGLAGSRPYEQYF
TGTGCCAGCAGCTTACTAGGACTAGCGGGAAGTCGCCCCTACGAGCAGTACTTC
>TRBV20-1|TRBJ1-4|-|-
CSASERGRLNEKLFF
TGCAGTGCCAGTGAGAGGGGCCGTCTAAATGAAAAACTGTTTTTT
>TRBV3-1/TRBV3-2|TRBJ2-1|-|-
CASSPCSTHSDNEQFF
TGTGCCAGCAGCCCGTGTTCTACCCATTCCGACAATGAGCAGTTCTTC
>TRBV6-5|TRBJ1-2|once|-
CASQLSGPPDGYTF
TGTGCCAGCCAACTGTCAGGTCCGCCGGATGGCTACACCTTC
>TRBV6-5|TRBJ2-7|-|-
CASRPEGTPTWQYF
TGTGCCAGCAGGCCCGAAGGGACGCCGACGTGGCAGTACTTC
>TRBV27|TRBJ2-3|-|TRBD1
CASSWNRGAVRAQYF
TGTGCCAGCAGCTGGAACAGGGGGGCGGTCAGAGCGCAGTATTTT
>TRBV29-1|TRBJ2-1|-|TRBD2
CSVDVAGGLFF
TGCAGCGTTGATGTGGCGGGAGGGCTGTTCTTC
>TRBV6-5|TRBJ2-7|once|TRBD1
CASIRPGGLYEQYF
TGTGCCAGCATAAGACCAGGGGGTTTGTACGAGCAGTACTTC
>TRBV5-1|TRBJ1-1|-|-
CASSGGTEAFF
TGCGCCAGCAGCGGGGGCACTGAAGCTTTCTTT
>TRBV6-5|TRBJ2-5|-|-
CASSQQTERVVAQYF
TGTGCCAGCAGTCAACAGACAGAGCGGGTAGTGGCCCAGTACTTC
>TRBV28|TRBJ1-2|-|-
CASSFAGSNYGYTF
TGTGCCAGCAGTTTCGCGGGATCAAACTATGGCTACACCTTC
>TRBV5-8|TRBJ1-1|few|-
CASSLADRFGTEAFF
TGTGCCAGCAGCTTGGCCGACAGGTTCGGCACTGAAGCTTTCTTT
>TRBV5-1|TRBJ1-6|-|-
CASSPEGNSPLHF
TGCGCCAGCAGCCCCGAAGGGAATTCACCCCTCCACTTT
>TRBV19|TRBJ1-4|-|-
CASSIGGSQYEKLFF
TGTGCCAGTAGTATCGGGGGGAGCCAGTATGAAAAACTGTTTTTT
>TRBV5-1|TRBJ2-5|-|-
CASGSSGAQETQYF
TGCGCCAGCGGTTCATCCGGGGCCCAAGAGACCCAGTACTTC
>TRBV9|TRBJ2-5|few|-
CASSPFNSQETQYF
TGTGCCAGCAGCCCTTTTAACAGCCAAGAGACCCAGTACTTC
>TRBV24-1|TRBJ1-2|-|-
CATSVMDSKGGYGYTF
TGTGCCACCAGTGTCATGGACAGTAAAGGAGGCTATGGCTACACCTTC
>TRBV6-5|TRBJ1-1|-|-
CASQGLGSMNTEAFF
TGTGCCAGCCAGGGCCTAGGAAGTATGAACACTGAAGCTTTCTTT
>TRBV6-1|TRBJ2-2|-|-
CASSLTGELFF
TGTGCCAGCAGCCTCACCGGGGAGCTGTTTTTT
>TRBV7-8|TRBJ1-1|-|-
CASSPREGRRPNTEAFF
TGTGCCAGCAGCCCTAGGGAGGGGCGCCGGCCGAACACTGAAGCTTTCTTT
>TRBV4-2|TRBJ2-2|-|-
CASSQGPRPGELFF
TGTGCCAGCAGCCAAGGACCCAGGCCCGGGGAGCTGTTTTTT
>TRBV6-5|TRBJ1-5|-|-
CATRGASYQPQHF
TGTGCCACCCGCGGGGCTAGTTATCAGCCCCAGCATTTT
>TRBV20-1|TRBJ1-2|-|TRBD1
CSASEQGAALGGYTF
TGCAGTGCTAGTGAACAGGGGGCTGCTTTAGGTGGCTACACCTTC